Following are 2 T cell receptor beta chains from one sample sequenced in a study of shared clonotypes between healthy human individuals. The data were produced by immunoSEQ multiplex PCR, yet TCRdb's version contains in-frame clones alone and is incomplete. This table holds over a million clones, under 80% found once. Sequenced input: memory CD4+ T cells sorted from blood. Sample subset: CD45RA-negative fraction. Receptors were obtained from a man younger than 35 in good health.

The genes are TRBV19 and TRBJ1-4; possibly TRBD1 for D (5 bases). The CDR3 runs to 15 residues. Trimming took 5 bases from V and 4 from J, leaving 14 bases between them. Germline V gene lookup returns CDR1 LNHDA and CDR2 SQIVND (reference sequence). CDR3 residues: CASSGLGGINEKLFF. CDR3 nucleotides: TGTGCCAGTAGTGGCCTCGGGGGGATTAATGAAAAACTGTTTTTT.

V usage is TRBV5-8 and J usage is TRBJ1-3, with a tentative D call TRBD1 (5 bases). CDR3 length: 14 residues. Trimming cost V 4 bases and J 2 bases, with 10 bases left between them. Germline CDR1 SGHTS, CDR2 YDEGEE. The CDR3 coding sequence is TGTGCCAGCAGCCACGGGACTGCTGGAAACACCATATATTTT. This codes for CASSHGTAGNTIYF.